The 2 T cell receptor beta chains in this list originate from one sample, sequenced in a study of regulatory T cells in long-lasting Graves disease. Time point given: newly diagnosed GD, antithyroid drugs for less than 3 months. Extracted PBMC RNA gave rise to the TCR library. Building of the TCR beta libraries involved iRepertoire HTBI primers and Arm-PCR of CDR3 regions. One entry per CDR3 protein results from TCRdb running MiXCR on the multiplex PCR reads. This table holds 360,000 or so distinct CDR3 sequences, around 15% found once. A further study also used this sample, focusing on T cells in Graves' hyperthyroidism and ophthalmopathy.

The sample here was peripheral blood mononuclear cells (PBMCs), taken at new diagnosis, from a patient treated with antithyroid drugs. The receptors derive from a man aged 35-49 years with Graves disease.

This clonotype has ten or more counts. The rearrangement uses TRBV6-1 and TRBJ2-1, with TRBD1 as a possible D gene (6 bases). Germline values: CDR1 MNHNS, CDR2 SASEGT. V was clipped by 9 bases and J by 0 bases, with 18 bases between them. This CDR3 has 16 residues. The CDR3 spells CASRWTVLSSYNEQFF. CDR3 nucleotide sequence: TGTGCCAGTAGATGGACAGTCTTAAGCTCCTACAATGAGCAGTTCTTC.

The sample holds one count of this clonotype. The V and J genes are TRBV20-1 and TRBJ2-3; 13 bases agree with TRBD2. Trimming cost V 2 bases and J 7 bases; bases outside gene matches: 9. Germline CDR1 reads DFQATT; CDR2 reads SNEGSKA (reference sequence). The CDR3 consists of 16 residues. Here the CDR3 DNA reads TGCAGTGCTAGACCCGGGACTAGCGGGAACTCTTATACGCAGTATTTT. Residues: CSARPGTSGNSYTQYF.